Each of the 15 T cell receptor beta chains below was sequenced from the same sample in a study of T cell responses to AZD1222 COVID-19 vaccine. The method was immunoSEQ multiplex PCR; TCRdb's version includes in-frame clones alone and lacks a portion of them. The table has about 140,000 clones, 75% to 95% seen once. The sequences come from peripheral blood, collected 28 days after the second dose of the MenACWY control vaccine. These receptor sequences come from an adult who received the MenACWY meningococcal vaccine as a control.

The genes are TRBV19 and TRBJ2-1; D remains unclear. The CDR3 has 13 residues. Deletions cut 4 bases from V and 11 bases from J, with 15 bases between. Germline loops: CDR1 LNHDA, CDR2 SQIVND (reference sequence). In nucleotides, the CDR3 is TGTGCCAGTAGTAACCCATCAGTTCCCCAGCAGTTCTTC. Its protein is CASSNPSVPQQFF.

The chain employs TRBV7-2 and TRBJ1-6; D call uncertain. The germline V gene has CDR1 SGHTA and CDR2 FQGNSA. The CDR3 has 17 residues. The V end was cut by 5 bases, the J end by 0 bases, with 14 bases between. The CDR3 DNA reads as TGTGCCAGCAGCCTCATGTCGGTCGGCTCCTATAATTCACCCCTCCACTTT. It yields the protein CASSLMSVGSYNSPLHF.

This rearrangement joins TRBV7-2 to TRBJ2-2; the match to TRBD2 covers 12 bases. The J segment lost 6 bases and the V segment lost 4 bases, leaving 9 bases of the junction unmatched. The CDR3 sequence is 17 residues long. Germline CDR1 SGHTA, CDR2 FQGNSA. CDR3 coding DNA: TGTGCCAGCAGCTGGGTCGAACTAGCGGGGGGAGCCGGGGAGCTGTTTTTT. Translating it yields CASSWVELAGGAGELFF.

The rearrangement links TRBV28 to TRBJ2-7; 7 nucleotides match TRBD1. The germline gives CDR1 MDHEN, CDR2 SYDVKM. V was pared by 6 bases and J by 4 bases, with 9 bases of the junction left unmatched. The CDR3 loop spans 14 amino acids. The CDR3 coding sequence is TGTGCCAGCAGGTCTTCCGTCAGGGGGTACGAGCAGTACTTC. Translation: CASRSSVRGYEQYF.

The chain carries TRBV30 and TRBJ2-2, with D tentatively TRBD2 (6 bases). Per the germline V gene, CDR1 is GTSNPN and CDR2 is SVGIG (reference sequence). Deletions cut 4 bases from V and 0 bases from J, with 9 bases between. This CDR3 has 14 amino acids. The DNA of the CDR3 is TGTGCCTGGACCCGACTAGCGAACACCGGGGAGCTGTTTTTT. Its translation is CAWTRLANTGELFF.

This clone is a singleton in its sample. V is TRBV18 and J is TRBJ1-6, with no clear D. Trimming left V 1 base short and J 7 bases short, with 8 bases between. Germline V CDR1 and CDR2: KGHSH, LQKENI. CDR3 length: 14 amino acids. The CDR3 sequence: CASSPRAGNSPLHF. For the CDR3, the DNA is TGTGCCAGCTCACCACGGGCAGGCAATTCACCCCTCCACTTT.

The chain links TRBV10-3 to TRBJ1-4; D call uncertain. CDR1 is ENHRY, CDR2 SYGVKD, per germline. The CDR3 sequence is 11 residues long. Deletions cut 6 bases from V and 8 bases from J, with 7 bases between. The chain's CDR3 is CAIREGEKLFF. Written as DNA, the CDR3 is TGTGCCATCAGGGAGGGAGAAAAACTGTTTTTT.

The chain recombines TRBV29-1 with TRBJ1-1; the D gene is possibly TRBD1 (5 bases). The CDR3 extends over 14 amino acids. Germline-derived CDR1 and CDR2 are SQVTM and ANQGSEA. V was shortened by 3 bases and J by 4 bases, with 15 bases between the two germline ends. The CDR3 region is CSVETPGLGTEAFF. The CDR3 region has the DNA TGCAGCGTTGAGACCCCAGGGCTAGGCACTGAAGCTTTCTTT.

This chain uses TRBV11-2 with TRBJ2-7, with 7 bases identical to TRBD2. Looked up from germline, CDR1 is SGHAT and CDR2 is FQNNGV. CDR3 length: 15 amino acids. The V gene end was trimmed by 2 bases and the J gene end by 0 bases; junction bases not matched to a gene: 4. CDR3 region: CASSLSSGPSYEQYF. CDR3 DNA sequence: TGTGCCAGCAGCTTAAGTAGCGGGCCCTCCTACGAGCAGTACTTC.

This rearrangement joins TRBV5-1 to TRBJ2-1; a possible D gene is TRBD1 (6 bases). CDR1 and CDR2 (germline): SGHRS, YFSETQ. This CDR3 is 15 amino acids long. With 4 bases removed from V and 1 base from J, the gap between germline ends came to 12 bases. In nucleotides, the CDR3 is TGCGCCAGCAGCCAGAAGCAGGGGTCCTACAATGAGCAGTTCTTC. Translated: CASSQKQGSYNEQFF.

The chain recombines TRBV19 with TRBJ2-7, with TRBD1 as a possible D gene (6 bases). Germline-derived CDR1 and CDR2 are LNHDA and SQIVND (reference sequence). Trimming took off 3 bases at V and 6 bases at J, with 12 bases between the two ends. The CDR3 runs to 13 residues. The CDR3: CASSMPPGVEQYF. The CDR3 bases are TGTGCCAGTAGTATGCCGCCAGGGGTCGAGCAGTACTTC.

This clone was found once. V and J are TRBV7-9 and TRBJ2-5; D perhaps matches TRBD2 (6 bases). CDR1 and CDR2 from the germline V gene are SEHNR and FQNEAQ (reference sequence). V lost 1 base to trimming and J lost 5 bases, with 17 bases between them. This CDR3 is built from 16 residues. The CDR3 here is CASSLVVELGRETQYF. Here the CDR3 DNA reads TGTGCCAGCAGCTTAGTTGTGGAATTGGGGAGGGAGACCCAGTACTTC.

This chain joins TRBV7-2 and TRBJ2-6; 12 bases align to TRBD1. Losses at the gene ends were 5 bases for V and 4 bases for J; bases not matched to a gene: 9. Germline V gene data show CDR1 as SGHTA and CDR2 as FQGNSA. The CDR3 has 18 amino acids. The CDR3 DNA follows: TGTGCCAGCAGCCCGCCGGGACAGGGGGCGTCCGGGGCCAACGTCCTGACTTTC. It yields the protein CASSPPGQGASGANVLTF.

CDR3 amino acids: CASSADRSSYNEQFF. The CDR3 DNA sequence: TGCGCCAGCAGCGCTGACAGAAGCTCCTACAATGAGCAGTTCTTC. The gene calls are TRBV5-1 and TRBJ2-1; weak D call: TRBD1 (5 bases). V was cut by 4 bases and J by 0 bases, with 11 bases left in between. The germline CDR1 and CDR2 sequences are SGHRS and YFSETQ. This CDR3 is built from 15 residues.

The V and J genes are TRBV6-5 and TRBJ2-2; weak D call: TRBD1 (5 bases). The CDR3 extends over 14 amino acids. Germline V lookup: CDR1 MNHEY, CDR2 SVGAGI. Deletions cut 6 bases from V and 6 bases from J, with 14 bases between. The chain's CDR3 is CASRGQGRAGELFF. Written as DNA, the CDR3 is TGTGCCAGCAGGGGCCAGGGTCGGGCCGGGGAGCTGTTTTTT.